One sample yielded the 24 T cell receptor beta chains listed below, sequenced in a study of T-cell reconstitution after alpha-beta-depleted transplantation in children. Whole-study findings and limits: A year post-transplant, T-cell counts and diversity derived mostly from newly produced T cells.

These receptors lack a known antigen. Unique molecular identifiers were incorporated into the prepared TCRbeta library. TCRdb redid the calling of the PCR reads with MiXCR, one entry per CDR3 protein. This sample has about 300,000 distinct CDR3 sequences, with less than 9.5% found just once. This sample comprised peripheral blood, obtained 360 days after TCRalphabeta/CD19-depleted stem cell transplant. Source of these receptors: a female patient aged 2-9 years who had a stem cell transplant for Fanconi anemia, so the T cells may come from the graft donor.

The rearrangement joins TRBV11-1 to TRBJ1-2; 9 bases match TRBD1. The trim removed 2 bases at V and 1 base at J, leaving 11 bases unmatched. Germline values: CDR1 SGHAT, CDR2 FQDESV (reference sequence). The CDR3 is 18 residues long. The CDR3 loop is CASSLRTGTGTLNYGYTF. CDR3 bases: TGTGCCAGCAGCTTACGTACCGGGACAGGGACCCTTAACTATGGCTACACCTTC.

The V gene is TRBV19, the J gene TRBJ2-3; 11 nucleotides agree with TRBD2. Germline CDR1 is LNHDA and CDR2 is SQIVND (reference sequence). The CDR3 is 22 residues long. J lost 4 bases, V lost 2 bases, and 23 bases had no gene match. The CDR3: CASSIRPDPGLAVPETSDTQYF. The DNA for the CDR3 is TGTGCCAGTAGTATACGTCCAGATCCGGGACTAGCGGTCCCCGAAACCTCAGATACGCAGTATTTT.

V usage is TRBV7-8 and J usage is TRBJ1-5; D remains ambiguous. The CDR3 is made up of 16 amino acids. Germline-derived CDR1 and CDR2 are SGHVS and FQNEAQ. V shed 5 bases and J shed 5 bases, with 19 bases lying between them. CDR3: CASSGGGSGRDQPQHF. The CDR3 DNA sequence: TGTGCCAGCAGCGGAGGTGGGTCGGGCCGCGATCAGCCCCAGCATTTT.

This clonotype was seen a few times. The chain joins TRBV2 to TRBJ2-3, with D hard to call. CDR3 size: 14 residues. CDR1 and CDR2 (germline): SNHLY, FYNNEI. Trimming cost V 8 bases and J 0 bases, with 12 bases left between them. CDR3 coding DNA: TGTGCCAGCTCGATAGGCCCTAGCACAGATACGCAGTATTTT. It specifies CASSIGPSTDTQYF.

Many counts were recorded for this clonotype. This chain uses TRBV29-1 with TRBJ1-2, with 9 positions matching TRBD1. Germline CDR1 SQVTM, CDR2 ANQGSEA. This CDR3 is built from 14 residues. After removal of 6 bases from V and 7 bases from J, the junction contained 12 bases not matched to a gene. The CDR3 DNA follows: TGCAGCGTCGACCCACCACAGGGGGCTGTTGGCTACACCTTC. Residues: CSVDPPQGAVGYTF. Supplemented by reference TRBV29-1 and TRBJ1-2, the full variable domain reads SAVISQKPSRDICQRGTSLTIQCQVDSQVTMMFWYRQQPGQSLTLIATANQGSEATYESGFVIDKFPISRPNLTFSTLTVSNMSPEDSSIYLCSVDPPQGAVGYTFGSGTRLTVV.

This clonotype was recorded at least ten times. The V and J genes are TRBV5-8 and TRBJ1-4; 7 bases fit TRBD1. The J segment lost 8 bases and the V segment lost 4 bases, leaving 8 bases of the junction unmatched. CDR3 length equals 14 residues. Germline V lookup: CDR1 SGHTS, CDR2 YDEGEE. The CDR3 bases are TGTGCCAGCAGCGGGGGACAGACCTTAGAAAAACTGTTTTTT. This gives the protein CASSGGQTLEKLFF.

In this sample, this clonotype turned up a few times. The J gene is TRBJ2-5, the V gene TRBV18, with 9 bases that match TRBD1. The junction had 13 bases not matched to a gene; V was cut back by 1 base and J by 4 bases. Per germline, CDR1 KGHSH and CDR2 LQKENI. CDR3 length equals 18 residues. The CDR3 DNA sequence: TGTGCCAGCTCACCACGGCCATTCCGGGACAGGGCCCGAGAGACCCAGTACTTC. It translates to CASSPRPFRDRARETQYF.

This clonotype was observed many times. The chain carries TRBV4-3 and TRBJ2-3; TRBD2 aligns across 7 bases. The length of the CDR3 is 14 residues. Unmatched junction bases numbered 5, after V lost 0 bases and J lost 8 bases. Germline CDR1 LGHNA, CDR2 YSLEER. The CDR3 region has the DNA TGCGCCAGCAGCCAAGAGTTTGGGGAGGGTACGCAGTATTTT. The encoded protein is CASSQEFGEGTQYF.

In this sample, this clonotype turned up a few times. The V gene is TRBV7-2, the J gene TRBJ1-1, with D unclear. Germline CDR1 reads SGHTA; CDR2 reads FQGNSA. V lost 4 bases, J lost 5 bases, and 14 bases lay in between. This CDR3 contains 14 residues. The CDR3 reads CASSSDGIGTEAFF. In DNA, the CDR3 is TGTGCCAGCAGCTCGGACGGGATTGGGACTGAAGCTTTCTTT.

This clonotype was observed a handful of times. The chain is built from TRBV2 and TRBJ2-7; D is ambiguous. Germline V lookup: CDR1 SNHLY, CDR2 FYNNEI. V lost 4 bases and J 5 bases, leaving 9 bases between the germline ends. The CDR3 covers 12 residues. CDR3 in DNA: TGTGCCAGCAGTGTTGGGAAGGACGAGCAGTACGTC. This encodes CASSVGKDEQYV.

At least ten counts were recorded for this clonotype. V usage is TRBV28 and J usage is TRBJ2-3; 8 bases agree with TRBD2. Trimming at V came to 5 bases and at J to 0 bases, leaving 4 bases not matched to a gene. The CDR3 sequence is 15 residues long. The germline gives CDR1 MDHEN, CDR2 SYDVKM. The CDR3 DNA reads TGTGCCAGCAGTCTACCTAGCGGGAGCACAGATACGCAGTATTTT. This encodes CASSLPSGSTDTQYF.

V is TRBV5-1 and J is TRBJ2-3, with TRBD2 as a possible D gene (6 bases). V was pared by 2 bases and J by 0 bases, with 13 bases between. Germline values: CDR1 SGHRS, CDR2 YFSETQ. The length of the CDR3 is 16 residues. The CDR3 sequence: CASSFWGLPSTDTQYF. The CDR3 DNA reads TGCGCCAGCAGCTTTTGGGGACTCCCAAGCACAGATACGCAGTATTTT.

This clonotype was observed a few times. In DNA, the CDR3 is TGCAGTGCGGAAGAAGGGGGTTGGCCCTACGAGCAGTACTTC. Its protein product is CSAEEGGWPYEQYF. The genes are TRBV20-1 and TRBJ2-7; D might be TRBD1 (6 bases). Germline assignment: CDR1 DFQATT and CDR2 SNEGSKA (reference sequence). This CDR3 has 14 amino acids. Trimming left V 6 bases short and J 2 bases short, with 17 bases between.

The J gene is TRBJ2-1, the V gene TRBV30; D not certain. This CDR3 comprises 11 residues. Germline CDR1 GTSNPN, CDR2 SVGIG (reference sequence). V was cut by 3 bases and J by 4 bases, with 4 bases left in between. The CDR3 DNA follows: TGTGCCTGGAGGGGATACAATGAGCAGTTCTTC. This codes for CAWRGYNEQFF.

This clonotype was seen ten or more times. The chain uses TRBV6-5 and TRBJ1-1; weak D call: TRBD1 (6 bases). Trimming removed 0 bases from V and 2 bases from J, with 10 bases in between. Germline V lookup: CDR1 MNHEY, CDR2 SVGAGI. The CDR3 totals 15 residues. The CDR3 protein is CASSYSDSPNTEAFF. The CDR3 region has the DNA TGTGCCAGCAGTTACTCGGACAGCCCCAACACTGAAGCTTTCTTT.

This clonotype came up a few times. The gene calls are TRBV14 and TRBJ2-2; no reliable D call. The CDR3 totals 17 residues. From germline, CDR1 is SGHDN and CDR2 FVKESK. V lost 1 base, J lost 0 bases, and 12 bases lay in between. DNA of the CDR3: TGTGCCAGCAGCCAAGTCTGGACCACCTCGAACACCGGGGAGCTGTTTTTT. Encoded protein: CASSQVWTTSNTGELFF.

This clonotype was recorded many times. The chain recombines TRBV28 with TRBJ1-1; D remains ambiguous. The CDR3 runs 13 residues. V was cut by 5 bases and J by 1 base, with 8 bases left in between. The germline CDR1 and CDR2 sequences are MDHEN and SYDVKM. The CDR3 bases are TGTGCCAGCAGTCCGCAGAAGAACACTGAAGCTTTCTTT. It specifies CASSPQKNTEAFF.

This clonotype was observed many times. The gene calls are TRBV20-1 and TRBJ1-1; D is perhaps TRBD1 (5 bases). The CDR3 contains 10 residues. Looked up from germline, CDR1 is DFQATT and CDR2 is SNEGSKA (reference sequence). CDR3 bases: TGCGGGGGAACTTACACTGAAGCTTTCTTT. Translation gives CGGTYTEAFF.

This clonotype was found many times. The chain is built from TRBV5-1 and TRBJ2-3, with 8 positions matching TRBD2. Per the germline V gene, CDR1 is SGHRS and CDR2 is YFSETQ. With V trimmed by 1 base and J by 6 bases, 7 bases remained unmatched. The CDR3 is made up of 15 amino acids. DNA for the CDR3: TGCGCCAGCAGCTTGTACGGGGGGGCTCGCGATACGCAGTATTTT. Its translation is CASSLYGGARDTQYF. The variable domain in full, completed from reference TRBV5-1 and TRBJ2-3, reads KAGVTQTPRYLIKTRGQQVTLSCSPISGHRSVSWYQQTPGQGLQFLFEYFSETQRNKGNFPGRFSGRQFSNSRSEMNVSTLELGDSALYLCASSLYGGARDTQYFGPGTRLTVL.

This clonotype was detected ten times or more. Mismatch with germline at one junction end may stem from a read error. The rearrangement joins TRBV4-2 to TRBJ1-4, with D possibly being TRBD1 (6 bases). The CDR3 has 14 amino acids. CDR1 is LGHNA, CDR2 YNFKEQ, per germline. This CDR3 reads CASSFGTTNEKLFF. The DNA for the CDR3 is TGTGCCAGCAGCTTCGGGACAACGAATGAAAAACTGTTTTTT.

This clonotype has ten or more counts. This chain links TRBV20-1 with TRBJ2-5; D is unresolved. The CDR3 runs 17 residues. Deletions cut 0 bases from V and 0 bases from J, with 17 bases between. In germline, CDR1 is DFQATT, CDR2 SNEGSKA (reference sequence). CDR3 coding DNA: TGCAGTGCTAGAGATAAACCAAGGCCGAACAACCAAGAGACCCAGTACTTC. Its protein product is CSARDKPRPNNQETQYF.

Many counts were recorded for this clonotype. The chain couples TRBV5-1 to TRBJ2-1; D remains unclear. The germline CDR1 and CDR2 sequences are SGHRS and YFSETQ. With 0 bases removed from V and 8 bases from J, the gap between germline ends came to 18 bases. The CDR3 consists of 16 residues. CDR3 nucleotides: TGCGCCAGCAGCTTGGAGTCTCCGGCCGTCGGCGATGAGCAGTTCTTC. This translates into CASSLESPAVGDEQFF.

This clonotype showed up many times. The genes are TRBV7-2 and TRBJ2-1; D unclear. CDR1 and CDR2 (germline): SGHTA, FQGNSA. The CDR3 spans 13 residues. V was clipped by 4 bases and J by 2 bases, with 6 bases between them. The DNA for the CDR3 is TGTGCCAGCAGCTCTAGTCCCTACAATGAGCAGTTCTTC. Encoded protein: CASSSSPYNEQFF.

This clonotype has at least ten counts. The chain joins TRBV12-3 or TRBV12-4 to TRBJ2-2; D might be TRBD1 or TRBD2, each matching 5 bases. The ends were cut back, 8 bases at V and 0 bases at J, with 13 bases in the middle. The CDR3 consists of 15 residues. CDR3 region: CASQKRGTNTGELFF. The CDR3 bases are TGTGCCAGCCAAAAGAGGGGAACGAACACCGGGGAGCTGTTTTTT.